This T cell receptor beta chain derives from a study of blood T cell repertoires in COVID-19. Overall study: Sources were T cells, B-cell-depleted T cells, or PBMCs; the material itself was cDNA or gDNA.

As handled by the study authors: Reference gene primer amplification in the assay estimated nucleated cell counts. Measured with immunoSEQ multiplex PCR; TCRdb has only the in-frame clones, and not every one. V and J calls and clone size are those listed in that table; D and trimming were worked out from the DNA. The data contain some 160,000 clones, approximately 90% of them singletons. This clonotype was obtained from a man in his forties or fifties who had recovered from COVID-19. Sequenced input: peripheral blood.

The CDR3 region is CASSPSTGENNEQFF. The CDR3 bases are TGTGCCAGCTCACCGTCTACAGGGGAGAACAATGAGCAGTTCTTC. The chain recombines TRBV18 with TRBJ2-1; 7 nucleotides align to TRBD1. The CDR3 runs to 15 residues. Per the germline V gene, CDR1 is KGHSH and CDR2 is LQKENI. With 3 bases clipped from V and 5 bases from J, the junction kept 7 bases outside the gene matches.